This entry features one T cell receptor beta chain sequence. The antigen is undetermined. The PCR was carried out with 60 Vbeta primers and 13 Jbeta primers. Assay used: immunoSEQ multiplex PCR; TCRdb lists only in-frame clones, some missing. The sample shows about 190,000 clones, just under 75% of them seen only once. The data were obtained in a study of cytomegalovirus exposure and HLA in healthy donors. Per germline, CDR1 SQVTM and CDR2 ANQGSEA. CDR3 length: 12 amino acids. V shed 3 bases and J 5 bases; nucleotides not matched to a gene: 0. Overall study results and limits: TCR beta V segments were, for the most part, productive about 87% or about 30% of the time in an earlier analysis.

The source of this sequence is a woman in her twenties or thirties in good health and CMV-seropositive. Sequencing used PBMCs. The chain has TRBV29-1 and TRBJ2-7; 11 nucleotides line up with TRBD1. The DNA for the CDR3 is TGCAGCGTTGAGGGACAGGGGGACGAGCAGTACTTC. Amino acids: CSVEGQGDEQYF.